Listed here are 17 T cell receptor beta chains from one sample, sequenced in a study of cytomegalovirus exposure and HLA in healthy donors. Using immunoSEQ multiplex PCR, the repertoire was profiled, and TCRdb retains in-frame clones only, with some absent. The sample lists some 240,000 clones, approximately 83% occurring once. The specimen was PBMCs. These receptors came from a woman between 25 and 40 years old in good health and CMV-seropositive.

This clone was seen just once. The J gene is TRBJ1-1, the V gene TRBV27, with TRBD1 as a possible D gene (6 bases). The CDR3 runs 14 residues. Germline lookup yields CDR1 MNHEY and CDR2 SMNVEV (reference sequence). Trimming pared 3 bases from V and 1 base from J, leaving 9 bases between. The CDR3 nucleotides are TGTGCCAGCAGTTTCGGGACATCGAACACTGAAGCTTTCTTT. The encoded protein is CASSFGTSNTEAFF.

The chain recombines TRBV5-1 with TRBJ2-3; 9 nucleotides match TRBD1. V lost 0 bases to trimming and J lost 3 bases; unmatched junction nucleotides: 2. Looked up from germline, CDR1 is SGHRS and CDR2 is YFSETQ. This CDR3 has 15 amino acids. CDR3 region: CASSLADRGTDTQYF. As DNA, the CDR3 is TGCGCCAGCAGCTTGGCGGACAGGGGAACAGATACGCAGTATTTT.

In this sample, this clone turned up a few times. V and J are TRBV19 and TRBJ2-7, with 11 positions matching TRBD2. V trimming: 5 bases; J trimming: 0 bases; junction bases outside the gene matches: 3. Germline V gene lookup returns CDR1 LNHDA and CDR2 SQIVND (reference sequence). This CDR3 region has 15 residues. The CDR3 sequence: CASSLTSGASYEQYF. In DNA form, the CDR3 reads TGTGCCAGTAGTCTGACTAGCGGGGCCTCCTACGAGCAGTACTTC.

The V and J genes are TRBV4-2 and TRBJ1-1; D not resolved. There are 15 residues in the CDR3. Trimming took off 0 bases at V and 1 base at J, with 9 bases between the two ends. The germline V gene encodes CDR1 LGHNA and CDR2 YNFKEQ. The CDR3 DNA sequence: TGTGCCAGCAGCCAAGAGAACGGTCCGAACACTGAAGCTTTCTTT. It codes for CASSQENGPNTEAFF.

V and J are TRBV5-1 and TRBJ2-5, with a possible D match to TRBD2 (5 bases). Germline assignment: CDR1 SGHRS and CDR2 YFSETQ. Trimming shortened V by 0 bases and J by 2 bases, and 8 bases separated the two germline ends. The CDR3 has 14 amino acids. The CDR3 is CASSLGSEQETQYF. The DNA for the CDR3 is TGCGCCAGCAGCTTGGGTAGCGAGCAAGAGACCCAGTACTTC.

This clone has only a few counts. The V call is TRBV6-1, the J call TRBJ2-7; D is undetermined. The ends were cut back, 8 bases at V and 0 bases at J, with 14 bases in the middle. CDR3 length: 14 residues. The germline V gene encodes CDR1 MNHNS and CDR2 SASEGT. In DNA, the CDR3 is TGTGCCAGCCTGTTTCCGGGTAGCTCCTACGAGCAGTACTTC. This encodes CASLFPGSSYEQYF.

J is TRBJ2-5 and V is TRBV18, with D perhaps TRBD2 (6 bases). This CDR3 spans 13 amino acids. V lost 6 bases to trimming and J lost 2 bases, with 10 bases between them. Germline V lookup: CDR1 KGHSH, CDR2 LQKENI. The CDR3 DNA is TGTGCCAGCTCGGGACTTAATCAAGAGACCCAGTACTTC. Its protein product is CASSGLNQETQYF. Variable domain in full (rest from reference TRBV18 and TRBJ2-5): NAGVMQNPRHLVRRRGQEARLRCSPMKGHSHVYWYRQLPEEGLKFMVYLQKENIIDESGMPKERFSAEFPKEGPSILRIQQVVRGDSAAYFCASSGLNQETQYFGPGTRLLVL.

CDR3 sequence (DNA): TGTGCCAGCAGCCCGGGGGGACTGAGAAATCAGCCCCAGCATTTT. Its translation: CASSPGGLRNQPQHF. The chain has TRBV14 and TRBJ1-5, with TRBD1 as a possible D gene (5 bases). The CDR3 consists of 15 residues. Germline CDR1 is SGHDN and CDR2 is FVKESK. Between the trimmed V and J ends, which lost 4 bases and 4 bases, there was a span of 14 bases.

The gene calls are TRBV6-5 and TRBJ2-7, with D possibly being TRBD1 (6 bases). CDR3 length equals 15 residues. Deletions cut 8 bases from V and 4 bases from J, with 21 bases between. Germline assignment: CDR1 MNHEY and CDR2 SVGAGI. The CDR3 spells CASLTPGQHRYEQYF. The CDR3 DNA sequence: TGTGCCAGCCTTACTCCAGGACAGCACCGTTACGAGCAGTACTTC.

CDR3 nucleotide sequence: TGTGCCAGCAGTAGGGGGGGGATCACATCCTACGAGCAGTACTTC. It is translated as CASSRGGITSYEQYF. J is TRBJ2-7 and V is TRBV2; D possibly corresponds to TRBD2 (7 bases). The CDR3 sequence is 15 residues long. Trimming stripped 5 bases from V and 1 base from J, with 15 bases between. Germline CDR1 and CDR2: SNHLY and FYNNEI.

The V and J genes are TRBV19 and TRBJ1-2, with D perhaps TRBD1 (5 bases). V was trimmed by 10 bases and J by 0 bases, leaving 12 bases between them. This CDR3 contains 13 residues. The germline V gene encodes CDR1 LNHDA and CDR2 SQIVND (reference sequence). The CDR3 region has the DNA TGTGCCACCAAAACAGGCCCTAACTATGGCTACACCTTC. It translates to CATKTGPNYGYTF. Together with reference TRBV19 and TRBJ1-2, the CDR3 gives the full variable domain: DGGITQSPKYLFRKEGQNVTLSCEQNLNHDAMYWYRQDPGQGLRLIYYSQIVNDFQKGDIAEGYSVSREKKESFPLTVTSAQKNPTAFYLCATKTGPNYGYTFGSGTRLTVV.

The genes are TRBV11-2 and TRBJ1-3, with 7 nucleotides matching TRBD1. Unmatched junction bases numbered 9, after V lost 0 bases and J lost 7 bases. CDR3 length equals 16 residues. Germline V gives CDR1 SGHAT, CDR2 FQNNGV. Here the CDR3 DNA reads TGTGCCAGCAGCTTAGATGTGACAGGGATTTCCAACACCATATATTTT. Translation: CASSLDVTGISNTIYF.

The V call is TRBV7-8, the J call TRBJ2-3; 10 bases map to TRBD2. V shed 2 bases and J 2 bases; nucleotides not matched to a gene: 4. The CDR3 covers 16 residues. Looked up from germline, CDR1 is SGHVS and CDR2 is FQNEAQ. The CDR3 spells CASSLTSGTNTDTQYF. For the CDR3, the DNA is TGTGCCAGCAGCTTAACTAGCGGGACGAACACAGATACGCAGTATTTT.

The chain has TRBV27 and TRBJ1-2, with TRBD1 matching over 7 bases. The CDR3 length is 13 residues. The germline gives CDR1 MNHEY, CDR2 SMNVEV (reference sequence). The V segment lost 4 bases and the J segment 7 bases; nucleotides outside the gene matches: 6. CDR3 loop: CASSSIQGSGYTF. The CDR3 nucleotides are TGTGCCAGCAGTTCGATACAGGGGTCTGGCTACACCTTC.

The V call is TRBV7-9, the J call TRBJ2-7, with 9 nucleotides matching TRBD1. V gave up 1 base and J gave up 4 bases; unmatched junction bases: 5. The CDR3 is 15 amino acids. Germline V gives CDR1 SEHNR, CDR2 FQNEAQ (reference sequence). The CDR3 DNA is TGTGCCAGCAGCTTAGACGGACAGGGGTTTTACGAGCAGTACTTC. This codes for CASSLDGQGFYEQYF.

V gene TRBV2 combines with J gene TRBJ2-7; D is undetermined. The CDR3 runs 13 residues. Trimming removed 6 bases at V and 0 bases at J, with 9 bases between. Germline CDR1 SNHLY, CDR2 FYNNEI. CDR3 amino acids: CASRTPSSYEQYF. CDR3 in DNA: TGTGCCAGCAGGACACCCAGCTCCTACGAGCAGTACTTC.

V is TRBV27 and J is TRBJ1-2; D is undetermined. V lost 6 bases, J lost 4 bases, and 12 bases lay in between. This CDR3 region has 13 residues. Germline values: CDR1 MNHEY, CDR2 SMNVEV (reference sequence). The CDR3 sequence: CASSPLGGYGYTF. The CDR3 nucleotides are TGTGCCAGCAGCCCTCTCGGAGGCTATGGCTACACCTTC.